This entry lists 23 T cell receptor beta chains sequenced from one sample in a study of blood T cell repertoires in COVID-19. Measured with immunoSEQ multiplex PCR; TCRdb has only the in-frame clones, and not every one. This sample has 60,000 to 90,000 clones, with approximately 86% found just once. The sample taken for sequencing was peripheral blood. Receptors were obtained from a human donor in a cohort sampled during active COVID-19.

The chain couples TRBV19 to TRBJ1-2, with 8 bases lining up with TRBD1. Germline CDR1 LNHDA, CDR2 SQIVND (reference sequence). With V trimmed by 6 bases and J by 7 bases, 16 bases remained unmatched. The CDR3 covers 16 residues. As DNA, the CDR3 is TGTGCCAGTAGCCAAGGGGGCACCGGGACAGGAGGTGGCTACACCTTC. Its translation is CASSQGGTGTGGGYTF.

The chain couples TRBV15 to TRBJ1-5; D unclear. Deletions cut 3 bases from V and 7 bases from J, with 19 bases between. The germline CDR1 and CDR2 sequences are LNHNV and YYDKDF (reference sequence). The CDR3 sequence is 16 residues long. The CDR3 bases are TGTGCCACCAGCAGTAACCTGGGCCGGGAGAGGCAGCCCCAGCATTTT. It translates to CATSSNLGRERQPQHF.

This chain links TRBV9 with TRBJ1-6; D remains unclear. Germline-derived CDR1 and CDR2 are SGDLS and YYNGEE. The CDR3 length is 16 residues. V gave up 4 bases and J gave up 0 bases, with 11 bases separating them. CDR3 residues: CASSPYGSSYNSPLHF. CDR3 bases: TGTGCCAGCAGCCCCTACGGGAGCTCCTATAATTCACCCCTCCACTTT.

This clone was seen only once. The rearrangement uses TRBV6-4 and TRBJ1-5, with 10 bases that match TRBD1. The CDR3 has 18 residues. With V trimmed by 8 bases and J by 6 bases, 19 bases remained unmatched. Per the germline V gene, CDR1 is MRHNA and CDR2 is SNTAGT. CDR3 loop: CASSRGQGDRGIIQPQHF. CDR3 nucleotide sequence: TGTGCCAGCTCAAGAGGCCAGGGGGACAGGGGAATAATTCAGCCCCAGCATTTT.

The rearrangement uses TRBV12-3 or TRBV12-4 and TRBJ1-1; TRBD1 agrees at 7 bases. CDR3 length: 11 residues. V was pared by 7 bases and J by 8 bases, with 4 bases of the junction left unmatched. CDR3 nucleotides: TGTGCCAGCATCTTGGACAGGGAAGCTTTCTTT. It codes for CASILDREAFF.

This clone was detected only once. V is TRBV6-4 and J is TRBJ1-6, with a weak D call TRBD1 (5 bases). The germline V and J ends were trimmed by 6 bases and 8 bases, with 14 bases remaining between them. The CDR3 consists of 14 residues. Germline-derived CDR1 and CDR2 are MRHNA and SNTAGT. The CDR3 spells CASRFRDIDSPLHF. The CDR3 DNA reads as TGTGCCAGCAGGTTCAGGGATATCGATTCACCCCTCCACTTT.

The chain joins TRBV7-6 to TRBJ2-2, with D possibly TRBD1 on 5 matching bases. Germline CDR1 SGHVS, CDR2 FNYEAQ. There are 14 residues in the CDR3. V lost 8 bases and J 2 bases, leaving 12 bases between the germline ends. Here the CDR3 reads CASLDSPNTGELFF. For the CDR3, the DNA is TGTGCCAGCCTCGACAGCCCCAACACCGGGGAGCTGTTTTTT.

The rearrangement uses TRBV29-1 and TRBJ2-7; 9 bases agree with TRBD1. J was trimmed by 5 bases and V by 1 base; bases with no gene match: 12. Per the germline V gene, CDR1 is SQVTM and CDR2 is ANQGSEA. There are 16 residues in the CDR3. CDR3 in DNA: TGCAGCGTTGAAGGCCCCTTTCCGGGACAGGGCGACGAGCAGTACTTC. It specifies CSVEGPFPGQGDEQYF.

Here the CDR3 DNA reads TGTGCCAGCAGGTGGCGGCTCGGCTATGGCTACACCTTC. It translates to CASRWRLGYGYTF. The chain employs TRBV2 and TRBJ1-2; no clear D gene. The V gene's germline CDR1 is SNHLY and CDR2 FYNNEI. There are 13 residues in the CDR3. Trimming took off 6 bases at V and 4 bases at J, with 12 bases between the two ends.

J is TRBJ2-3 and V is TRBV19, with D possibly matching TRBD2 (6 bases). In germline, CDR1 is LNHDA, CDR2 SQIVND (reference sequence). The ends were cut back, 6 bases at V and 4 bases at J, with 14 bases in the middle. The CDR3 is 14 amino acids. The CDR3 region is CASRRSGAPDTQYF. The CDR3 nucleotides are TGTGCCAGTAGGAGATCGGGAGCTCCAGATACGCAGTATTTT.

The CDR3 is CASSAGTGGGYNSPLHF. DNA of the CDR3: TGTGCCAGCAGTGCTGGGACAGGGGGTGGCTATAATTCACCCCTCCACTTT. V gene TRBV2 combines with J gene TRBJ1-6, with 11 positions matching TRBD1. This CDR3 is built from 17 residues. The junction had 5 bases not matched to a gene; V was cut back by 4 bases and J by 3 bases. Germline lookup yields CDR1 SNHLY and CDR2 FYNNEI.

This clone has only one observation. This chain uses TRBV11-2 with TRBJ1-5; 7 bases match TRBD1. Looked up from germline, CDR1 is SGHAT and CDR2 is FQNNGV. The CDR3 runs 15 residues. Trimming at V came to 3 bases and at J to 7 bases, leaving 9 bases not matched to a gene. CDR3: CASSLQGVVGQPQHF. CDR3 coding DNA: TGTGCCAGCAGCTTGCAGGGGGTTGTAGGCCAGCCCCAGCATTTT. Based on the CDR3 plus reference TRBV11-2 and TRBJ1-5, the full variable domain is EAGVAQSPRYKIIEKRQSVAFWCNPISGHATLYWYQQILGQGPKLLIQFQNNGVVDDSQLPKDRFSAERLKGVDSTLKIQPAKLEDSAVYLCASSLQGVVGQPQHFGDGTRLSIL.

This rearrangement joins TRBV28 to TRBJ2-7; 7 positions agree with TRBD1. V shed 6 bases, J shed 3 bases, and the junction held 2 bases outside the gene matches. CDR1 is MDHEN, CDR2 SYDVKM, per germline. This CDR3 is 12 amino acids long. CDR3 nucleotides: TGTGCCAGCAGCAGGACAGGCTACGAGCAGTACTTC. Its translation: CASSRTGYEQYF.

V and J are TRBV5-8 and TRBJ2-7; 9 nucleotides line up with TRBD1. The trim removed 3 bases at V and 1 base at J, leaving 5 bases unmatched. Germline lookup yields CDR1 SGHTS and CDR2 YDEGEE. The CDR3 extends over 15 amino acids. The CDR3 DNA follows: TGTGCCAGCAGCTACACCGGGACAGGGTCCTACGAGCAGTACTTC. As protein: CASSYTGTGSYEQYF.

CDR3 in amino acids: CASSIGGEKLFF. In DNA form, the CDR3 reads TGTGCCAGCAGCATCGGGGGGGAAAAACTGTTTTTT. The chain couples TRBV3-1 (or the pseudogene TRBV3-2) to TRBJ1-4, with D perhaps matching TRBD1 (5 bases). The length of the CDR3 is 12 residues. V lost 5 bases and J lost 8, with 9 bases in between. CDR1 is LGHDT and CDR2 is YNNKEL in the germline V gene (reference sequence).

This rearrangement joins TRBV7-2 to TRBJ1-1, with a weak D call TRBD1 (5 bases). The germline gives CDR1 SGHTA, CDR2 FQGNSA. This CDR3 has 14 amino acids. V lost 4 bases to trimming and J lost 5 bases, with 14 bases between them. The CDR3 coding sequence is TGTGCCAGCAGCTCCTCCAGGGATGAAACTGAAGCTTTCTTT. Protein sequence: CASSSSRDETEAFF. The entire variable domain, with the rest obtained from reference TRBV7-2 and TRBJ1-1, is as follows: GAGVSQSPSNKVTEKGKDVELRCDPISGHTALYWYRQSLGQGLEFLIYFQGNSAPDKSGLPSDRFSAERTGGSVSTLTIQRTQQEDSAVYLCASSSSRDETEAFFGQGTRLTVV.

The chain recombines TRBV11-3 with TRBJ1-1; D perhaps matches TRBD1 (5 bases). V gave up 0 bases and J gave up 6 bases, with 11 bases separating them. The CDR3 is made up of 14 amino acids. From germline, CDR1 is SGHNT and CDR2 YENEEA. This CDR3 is CASSLEAGLAEAFF. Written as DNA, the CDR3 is TGTGCCAGCAGCTTAGAGGCAGGGTTGGCTGAAGCTTTCTTT.

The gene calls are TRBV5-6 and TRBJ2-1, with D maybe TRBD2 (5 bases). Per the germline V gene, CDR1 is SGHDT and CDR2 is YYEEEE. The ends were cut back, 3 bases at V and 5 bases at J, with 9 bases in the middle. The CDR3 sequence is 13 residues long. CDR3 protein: CASSSGVNNEQFF. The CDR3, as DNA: TGTGCCAGCAGCTCCGGGGTCAACAATGAGCAGTTCTTC.

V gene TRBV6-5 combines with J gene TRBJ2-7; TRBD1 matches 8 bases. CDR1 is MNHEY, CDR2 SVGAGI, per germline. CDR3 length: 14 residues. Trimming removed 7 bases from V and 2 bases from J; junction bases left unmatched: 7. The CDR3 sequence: CASKGQVRAYEQYF. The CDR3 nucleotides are TGTGCCAGCAAGGGACAGGTTCGAGCCTACGAGCAGTACTTC.

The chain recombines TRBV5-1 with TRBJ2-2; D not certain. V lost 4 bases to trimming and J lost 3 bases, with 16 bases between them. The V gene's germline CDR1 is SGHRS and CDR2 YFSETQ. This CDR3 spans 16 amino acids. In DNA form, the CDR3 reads TGCGCCAGCAGCCCCGACTCTCCTAAGGACACCGGGGAGCTGTTTTTT. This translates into CASSPDSPKDTGELFF.

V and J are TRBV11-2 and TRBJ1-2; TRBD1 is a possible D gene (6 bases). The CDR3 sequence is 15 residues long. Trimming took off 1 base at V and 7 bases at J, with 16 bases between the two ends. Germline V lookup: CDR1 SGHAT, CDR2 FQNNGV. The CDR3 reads CASSLATGTFAGYTF. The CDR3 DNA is TGTGCCAGCAGCTTAGCCACCGGGACATTCGCTGGCTACACCTTC.

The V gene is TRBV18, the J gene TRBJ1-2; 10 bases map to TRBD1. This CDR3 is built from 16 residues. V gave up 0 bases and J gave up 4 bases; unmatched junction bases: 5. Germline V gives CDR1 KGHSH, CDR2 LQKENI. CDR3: CASSPPSGTGAYGYTF. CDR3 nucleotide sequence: TGTGCCAGCTCACCACCTTCCGGGACAGGGGCCTATGGCTACACCTTC.

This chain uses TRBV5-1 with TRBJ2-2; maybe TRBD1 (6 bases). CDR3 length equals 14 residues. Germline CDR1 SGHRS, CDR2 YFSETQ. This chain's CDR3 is CASEGDGHTGELFF. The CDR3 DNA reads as TGCGCAAGCGAGGGGGACGGGCACACCGGGGAGCTGTTTTTT.